What follows is one T cell receptor beta chain and its context. Its antigen is unidentified. The sample belongs to a study of T cell responses to AZD1222 COVID-19 vaccine. Study results and limitations: Nearly half of spike-specific TCRs reportedly target variant regions that are unmutated in the B.1.351 and B.1.1.7 variants. Spike-specific TCR breadth and depth both grew after two AZD1222 doses.

Using immunoSEQ multiplex PCR, the repertoire was profiled, and TCRdb retains in-frame clones only, with some absent. Among 140,000 to 150,000 clones, roughly 80% were seen once, and the ten largest hold over 4%. Trimming at V came to 5 bases and at J to 7 bases, leaving 11 bases not matched to a gene. The CDR3 spans 16 residues. Germline assignment: CDR1 LGHDT and CDR2 YNNKEL (reference sequence). This clonotype was sampled from an adult in good health. The chain couples TRBV3-1 (or the pseudogene TRBV3-2) to TRBJ2-2, with 9 bases identical to TRBD1. The material was peripheral blood, obtained on day 0 of MenACWY control vaccination. The CDR3 region is CASSYHGTGNGGELFF. As DNA, the CDR3 is TGTGCCAGCAGCTACCACGGGACAGGGAACGGCGGGGAGCTGTTTTTT.